This section outlines one T cell receptor (beta chain) sequence together with its context. Its specificity is not known. With 0 bases clipped from V and 5 bases from J, the junction kept 12 bases outside the gene matches. CDR1 is SGHTS, CDR2 YDEGEE, per germline. The CDR3 length is 17 residues. These data originate in a study of T cell responses to AZD1222 COVID-19 vaccine. Study information: Timing groups of about 4 and about 12 weeks for second doses were pooled. Study results and caveats: Spike-spanning, vaccine-associated CD4 TCRs were dominant at 160-218 and 743-854. Once two AZD1222 doses were given, Spike-specific TCR breadth and depth went up. Among the donors, most were white British and more were female, and clonal diversity was possibly underestimated.

Sequenced by immunoSEQ multiplex PCR; TCRdb stores in-frame clones only, minus some. The sample holds more than 90,000 clones, over 75% seen once. This sample comprised peripheral blood, obtained on day 0 of AZD1222 vaccination. The receptor comes from an adult in good health. The chain joins TRBV5-8 to TRBJ2-5; TRBD1 matches at 8 bases. The CDR3 nucleotides read TGTGCCAGCAGCTTGGCCGGGACAGGAGCGCAGGTGGAGACCCAGTACTTC. Translated: CASSLAGTGAQVETQYF. The full variable domain, in which reference TRBV5-8 and TRBJ2-5 provide the parts outside the CDR3, is EAGVTQSPTHLIKTRGQQATLRCSPISGHTSVYWYQQALGLGLQFLLWYDEGEERNRGNFPPRFSGRQFPNYSSELNVNALELEDSALYLCASSLAGTGAQVETQYFGPGTRLLVL.